Presented here are 14 T cell receptor beta chains from one specimen sequenced in a study of response to subunit inactivated influenza vaccine. In TCRdb, the RT-PCR reads were re-called with MiXCR into one record per CDR3 protein. The table lists approximately 700,000 distinct CDR3 sequences, 14% of them singletons. Sequences were derived from PBMCs from blood, sampled approximately 15 days before vaccination. The source of these receptors is a man in his fifties or sixties who received an inactivated influenza vaccine.

This clonotype was counted once. This sequence joins TRBV5-4 and TRBJ2-7; D is perhaps TRBD1 (6 bases). Germline V gives CDR1 SGHNT, CDR2 YYREEE (reference sequence). Trimming took off 3 bases at V and 3 bases at J, with 19 bases between the two ends. CDR3 length equals 16 residues. The DNA for the CDR3 is TGTGCCAGCAGCTCTGGATCAGGGACACAAGTCTACGAGCAGTACTTC. Amino acids: CASSSGSGTQVYEQYF.

With regard to this clonotype: A much larger clone lies a single base off, so this may be a read error. The CDR3 ends on some other residue instead of the conserved phenylalanine or tryptophan, so this is likely a read error. CDR3 sequence: CASQGQSAYNEQFL. Here the CDR3 DNA reads TGTGCCAGCCAGGGCCAGTCAGCCTACAATGAGCAGTTCCTC. The chain couples TRBV2 to TRBJ2-1; D may be TRBD1 (5 bases). The CDR3 extends over 14 amino acids. V was trimmed by 8 bases and J by 2 bases, leaving 13 bases between them. Germline CDR1 reads SNHLY; CDR2 reads FYNNEI.

In its sample, this clonotype was seen a few times. This rearrangement joins TRBV11-2 to TRBJ2-2, with 10 bases that match TRBD1. Germline V gene data show CDR1 as SGHAT and CDR2 as FQNNGV. The CDR3 contains 17 residues. With 5 bases clipped from V and 6 bases from J, the junction kept 12 bases outside the gene matches. The CDR3 DNA sequence: TGTGCCAGCAGCATTAGCACCGGGACAGGGGTAGCCGGGGAGCTGTTTTTT. Translated, it gives CASSISTGTGVAGELFF. The whole variable domain, remainder taken from reference TRBV11-2 and TRBJ2-2, is EAGVAQSPRYKIIEKRQSVAFWCNPISGHATLYWYQQILGQGPKLLIQFQNNGVVDDSQLPKDRFSAERLKGVDSTLKIQPAKLEDSAVYLCASSISTGTGVAGELFFGEGSRLTVL.

This clonotype was counted between two and nine times. The chain employs TRBV7-8 and TRBJ2-1; 9 nucleotides agree with TRBD1. The CDR3 is 14 residues long. Trimming at V came to 8 bases and at J to 6 bases, leaving 8 bases not matched to a gene. Germline V gene sequence: CDR1 SGHVS, CDR2 FQNEAQ. Here the CDR3 reads CASLFRDRVNEQFF. In DNA form, the CDR3 reads TGTGCCAGCTTATTCCGGGACAGGGTCAATGAGCAGTTCTTC.

This clonotype occurred a few times. The gene calls are TRBV11-1 and TRBJ2-1, with 11 bases identical to TRBD2. Losses at the gene ends were 5 bases for V and 3 bases for J; bases not matched to a gene: 12. The V gene's germline CDR1 is SGHAT and CDR2 FQDESV (reference sequence). The CDR3 spans 18 residues. The CDR3 spells CASSLEIEGLADYNEQFF. In nucleotides, the CDR3 is TGTGCCAGCAGCCTAGAGATAGAGGGACTAGCGGACTACAATGAGCAGTTCTTC.

The J gene is TRBJ1-1, the V gene TRBV6-2 or TRBV6-3; unclear D gene. V was trimmed by 2 bases and J by 0 bases, leaving 7 bases between them. This CDR3 has 14 amino acids. Germline V gene sequence: CDR1 MNHEY, CDR2 SVGEGT. The CDR3 spells CASSYPLMNTEAFF. The DNA for the CDR3 is TGTGCCAGCAGTTACCCCCTGATGAACACTGAAGCTTTCTTT.

This clonotype occurred a few times. This chain connects TRBV5-1 to TRBJ1-5, with D maybe TRBD1 (6 bases). V lost 4 bases and J lost 5, with 13 bases in between. Germline V gene data show CDR1 as SGHRS and CDR2 as YFSETQ. This CDR3 is 14 amino acids long. As DNA, the CDR3 is TGCGCCAGCAGCGAAACAGGGTTAGATCAGCCCCAGCATTTT. It encodes CASSETGLDQPQHF.

The rearrangement joins TRBV6-5 to TRBJ1-2; 8 nucleotides align to TRBD1. With V trimmed by 4 bases and J by 2 bases, 15 bases remained unmatched. The CDR3 covers 18 residues. Germline values: CDR1 MNHEY, CDR2 SVGAGI. CDR3 in amino acids: CASSLDHRGKGDNYGYTF. As DNA, the CDR3 is TGTGCCAGCAGTTTGGACCACAGGGGGAAAGGTGACAACTATGGCTACACCTTC.

This clonotype was detected ten times or more. The chain carries TRBV5-1 and TRBJ2-7; the D gene is possibly TRBD1 (7 bases). Germline loops: CDR1 SGHRS, CDR2 YFSETQ. This CDR3 is 16 amino acids long. Trimming left V 0 bases short and J 5 bases short, with 18 bases between. The DNA for the CDR3 is TGCGCCAGCAGCTTGGACCCAGGGGGGCGCACGAACGAGCAGTACTTC. It is translated as CASSLDPGGRTNEQYF.

This chain uses TRBV12-3 or TRBV12-4 with TRBJ2-7; 8 nucleotides line up with TRBD2. V lost 4 bases to trimming and J lost 2 bases; unmatched junction nucleotides: 16. The CDR3 totals 18 residues. As DNA, the CDR3 is TGTGCCAGCAGTTCAGCCCCGTTTCGGGGGGGTAGTACCTACGAGCAGTACTTC. It encodes CASSSAPFRGGSTYEQYF.

This clonotype has only a few counts. The chain uses TRBV5-5 and TRBJ2-3, with 12 positions matching TRBD1. Per the germline V gene, CDR1 is SGHKS and CDR2 is YYEKEE (reference sequence). CDR3 length equals 18 residues. Trimming cost V 1 base and J 3 bases; bases outside gene matches: 9. CDR3 DNA sequence: TGTGCCAGCAGCTTGACCCTGGGACAGGGGGCTTGGACAGATACGCAGTATTTT. It codes for CASSLTLGQGAWTDTQYF.

V usage is TRBV3-1 and J usage is TRBJ1-5; 8 bases map to TRBD1. The CDR3 contains 13 residues. CDR1 and CDR2 (germline): LGHDT, YNNKEL (reference sequence). The junction had 3 bases not matched to a gene; V was cut back by 1 base and J by 10 bases. CDR3 protein: CASSQGTGIPQHF. The CDR3 DNA reads TGTGCCAGCAGCCAAGGGACAGGGATCCCCCAGCATTTT.

The CDR3 DNA reads as TGTGCCATCAGTGGATTCCGGGACAGGGCAACAAATGAGCAGTTCTTC. It yields the protein CAISGFRDRATNEQFF. V is TRBV10-3 and J is TRBJ2-1, with 9 bases identical to TRBD1. The CDR3 is 16 amino acids. J gave up 7 bases and V 4 bases, and 11 bases lay outside the gene matches. Looked up from germline, CDR1 is ENHRY and CDR2 is SYGVKD.

The table lists this clonotype with a few counts. V gene TRBV24-1 combines with J gene TRBJ2-7, with D maybe TRBD1 (6 bases). The V end lost 4 bases, the J end lost 0 bases, and 9 bases lay between the germline ends. This CDR3 spans 14 amino acids. Germline V gene lookup returns CDR1 KGHDR and CDR2 SFDVKD. CDR3 in amino acids: CATSDRTDSYEQYF. The CDR3 nucleotides are TGTGCCACCAGTGACCGGACAGACTCCTACGAGCAGTACTTC.